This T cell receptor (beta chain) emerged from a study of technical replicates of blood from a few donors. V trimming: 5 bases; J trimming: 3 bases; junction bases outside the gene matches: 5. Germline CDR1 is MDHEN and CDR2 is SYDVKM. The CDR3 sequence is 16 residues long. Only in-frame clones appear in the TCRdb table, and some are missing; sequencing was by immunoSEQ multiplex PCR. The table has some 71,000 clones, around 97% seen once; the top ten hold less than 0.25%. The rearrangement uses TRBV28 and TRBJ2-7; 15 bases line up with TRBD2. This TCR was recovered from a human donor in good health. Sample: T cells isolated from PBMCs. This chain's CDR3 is CASSPGLAGGRYEQYF. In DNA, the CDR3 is TGTGCCAGCAGTCCGGGACTAGCGGGGGGTCGCTACGAGCAGTACTTC.